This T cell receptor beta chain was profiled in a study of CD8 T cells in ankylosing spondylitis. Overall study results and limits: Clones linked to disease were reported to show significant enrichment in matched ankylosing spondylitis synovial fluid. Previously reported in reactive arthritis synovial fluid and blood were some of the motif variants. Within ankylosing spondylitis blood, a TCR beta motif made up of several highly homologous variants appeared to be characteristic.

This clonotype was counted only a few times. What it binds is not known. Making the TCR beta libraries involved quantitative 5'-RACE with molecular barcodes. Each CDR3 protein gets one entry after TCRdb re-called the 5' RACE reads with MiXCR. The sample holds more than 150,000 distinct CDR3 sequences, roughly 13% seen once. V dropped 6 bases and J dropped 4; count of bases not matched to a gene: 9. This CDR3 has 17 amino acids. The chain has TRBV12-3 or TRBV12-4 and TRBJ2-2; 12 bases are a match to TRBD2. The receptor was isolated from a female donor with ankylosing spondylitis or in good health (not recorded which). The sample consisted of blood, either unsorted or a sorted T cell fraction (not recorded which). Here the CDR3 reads CASRPLTSGRPTGELFF. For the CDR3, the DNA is TGTGCCAGCAGGCCCCTTACTAGCGGGAGGCCCACCGGGGAGCTGTTTTTT.